This entry lists 29 T cell receptor beta chains sequenced from one sample in a study of PD-1 and CTLA-4 blockade in melanoma. Generated by immunoSEQ multiplex PCR, the TCRdb table keeps only in-frame clones and is missing some. Here the sample spans 7,000 to 9,000 clones, about 80% being singletons. Here the sequenced sample was CD8+ T cells from peripheral blood, taken before anti-PD-1 treatment. Source of these receptors: a human donor with melanoma.

The chain uses TRBV7-9 and TRBJ2-7, with D tentatively TRBD1 (5 bases). This CDR3 is built from 12 residues. The germline CDR1 and CDR2 sequences are SEHNR and FQNEAQ (reference sequence). V lost 3 bases to trimming and J lost 6 bases, with 9 bases between them. CDR3 region: CASSFDRGEQYF. The CDR3 DNA follows: TGTGCCAGCAGCTTCGACAGAGGCGAGCAGTACTTC.

The rearrangement uses TRBV11-2 and TRBJ2-1; no firm D call. V lost 0 bases to trimming and J lost 1 base, with 7 bases between them. CDR1 is SGHAT and CDR2 is FQNNGV in the germline V gene. This CDR3 has 15 residues. DNA of the CDR3: TGTGCCAGCAGCTTAGAACACGGTTCCTACAATGAGCAGTTCTTC. Translation: CASSLEHGSYNEQFF. The full variable domain, completed using reference TRBV11-2 and TRBJ2-1, is EAGVAQSPRYKIIEKRQSVAFWCNPISGHATLYWYQQILGQGPKLLIQFQNNGVVDDSQLPKDRFSAERLKGVDSTLKIQPAKLEDSAVYLCASSLEHGSYNEQFFGPGTRLTVL.

V usage is TRBV6-5 and J usage is TRBJ2-1; possibly TRBD1 for D (5 bases). Trimming cost V 3 bases and J 9 bases, with 12 bases left between them. The CDR3 totals 13 residues. Germline lookup yields CDR1 MNHEY and CDR2 SVGAGI. In DNA, the CDR3 is TGTGCCAGCAGTTATTCCCAGGGTGGTGAGCAGTTCTTC. Translating gives CASSYSQGGEQFF.

The V and J genes are TRBV11-3 and TRBJ2-3, with 8 bases fitting TRBD1. The V segment lost 5 bases and the J segment 3 bases; nucleotides outside the gene matches: 7. Germline lookup yields CDR1 SGHNT and CDR2 YENEEA. The CDR3 has 15 residues. The DNA for the CDR3 is TGTGCCAGCAGCACCCGACAGGGGTCGACAGATACGCAGTATTTT. It yields the protein CASSTRQGSTDTQYF.

The chain recombines TRBV7-2 with TRBJ1-1, with D possibly being TRBD1 (5 bases). Germline CDR1 is SGHTA and CDR2 is FQGNSA. This CDR3 comprises 15 residues. V lost 4 bases to trimming and J lost 1 base, with 13 bases between them. CDR3 sequence reads: CASSSSLGGNTEAFF. The CDR3 DNA follows: TGTGCCAGCAGCTCTTCGCTGGGGGGGAACACTGAAGCTTTCTTT.

The chain employs TRBV7-8 and TRBJ2-1; D gene ambiguous. Germline V gives CDR1 SGHVS, CDR2 FQNEAQ. The CDR3 covers 12 residues. Trimming shortened V by 2 bases and J by 9 bases, and 8 bases separated the two germline ends. The CDR3 region is CASSLSSLEQFF. Written as DNA, the CDR3 is TGTGCCAGCAGCTTATCATCTCTTGAGCAGTTCTTC.

This chain links TRBV27 with TRBJ2-7; D not certain. The CDR3 runs to 14 residues. The V gene lost 3 bases and the J gene lost 3 bases, with 12 bases spanning the gap. CDR1 is MNHEY and CDR2 is SMNVEV in the germline V gene (reference sequence). The CDR3 is CASSFTQDFYEQYF. In DNA, the CDR3 is TGTGCCAGCAGTTTCACCCAAGATTTCTACGAGCAGTACTTC.

The chain combines TRBV18 with TRBJ1-6; D call uncertain. Germline V gene lookup returns CDR1 KGHSH and CDR2 LQKENI. Trimming pared 3 bases from V and 9 bases from J, leaving 15 bases between. This CDR3 region has 15 residues. This CDR3 is CASSPGNWGGSPLHF. The CDR3 nucleotides read TGTGCCAGCTCACCGGGCAACTGGGGTGGTTCACCCCTCCACTTT.

On this clone: One end of the junction is discordant with germline, which a read error may explain. The chain combines TRBV6-5 with TRBJ1-2; weak D call: TRBD1 (5 bases). CDR3 size: 15 residues. Germline V gene data show CDR1 as MNHEY and CDR2 as SVGAGI. CDR3 DNA sequence: TGTGCCAGCAGTAACTCCCTGGGCGGGGGTTCTGGCTACACCTTC. Its protein product is CASSNSLGGGSGYTF.

The chain links TRBV10-2 to TRBJ2-2; 9 bases agree with TRBD1. The V gene end was trimmed by 3 bases and the J gene end by 8 bases; junction bases not matched to a gene: 10. Germline lookup yields CDR1 WSHSY and CDR2 SAAADI. The CDR3 has 16 amino acids. The CDR3 sequence: CASSEPGQGLMGELFF. The CDR3 DNA reads TGCGCCAGCAGTGAACCGGGACAGGGATTGATGGGGGAGCTGTTTTTT.

CDR3 sequence reads: CAWSSGQGTQPQHF. CDR3 nucleotide sequence: TGTGCCTGGAGTTCGGGACAGGGGACTCAGCCCCAGCATTTT. This chain connects TRBV30 to TRBJ1-5; 10 bases are shared with TRBD1. This CDR3 has 14 residues. V gave up 2 bases and J gave up 6 bases; unmatched junction bases: 4. Per germline, CDR1 GTSNPN and CDR2 SVGIG (reference sequence).

Within the sample, this clone is large. V usage is TRBV4-3 and J usage is TRBJ1-2, with D perhaps matching TRBD1 (5 bases). V lost 0 bases, J lost 5 bases, and 13 bases lay in between. This CDR3 is built from 15 residues. CDR1 LGHNA and CDR2 YSLEER come from the germline V gene. The CDR3 spells CASSQELQGIYGYTF. CDR3 sequence (DNA): TGCGCCAGCAGCCAAGAGTTGCAGGGTATATATGGCTACACCTTC.

The genes are TRBV11-2 and TRBJ1-4, with TRBD1 identical over 8 bases. CDR3 length: 17 amino acids. Germline V gene data show CDR1 as SGHAT and CDR2 as FQNNGV. Germline trimming cut 5 bases from V and 7 bases from J; bases unmatched to any gene: 15. The CDR3 DNA sequence: TGTGCCAGCAGCCCACTCGGACAGGGTGTCTATAGTGAAAAACTGTTTTTT. Amino acid sequence: CASSPLGQGVYSEKLFF.

The chain has TRBV27 and TRBJ1-1; TRBD1 might be the D (6 bases). Germline V CDR1 and CDR2: MNHEY, SMNVEV (reference sequence). The CDR3 sequence is 17 residues long. The V end lost 2 bases, the J end lost 11 bases, and 27 bases lay between the germline ends. In DNA form, the CDR3 reads TGTGCCAGCAGTTTAAGGAAGGGGGTCCGGGACATCGATGGGGCTTTCTTT. It yields the protein CASSLRKGVRDIDGAFF.

This clone was seen more than once but under ten times. This chain links TRBV7-9 with TRBJ2-1; D may match TRBD1 or TRBD2 (5 bases each). CDR1 is SEHNR and CDR2 is FQNEAQ in the germline V gene (reference sequence). This CDR3 has 15 amino acids. V was pared by 5 bases and J by 0 bases, with 11 bases between. The CDR3 nucleotides read TGTGCCAGCAGCCGGGACCCGATCTCCTACAATGAGCAGTTCTTC. Translating gives CASSRDPISYNEQFF.

The rearrangement uses TRBV5-6 and TRBJ2-7; 7 positions match TRBD1. The CDR3 runs to 14 residues. With V trimmed by 2 bases and J by 4 bases, 6 bases remained unmatched. The germline gives CDR1 SGHDT, CDR2 YYEEEE. The chain's CDR3 is CASSLRDSDYEQYF. Written as DNA, the CDR3 is TGTGCCAGCAGCTTACGGGACAGCGATTACGAGCAGTACTTC. Combining the CDR3 with reference TRBV5-6 and TRBJ2-7 gives the whole variable domain DAGVTQSPTHLIKTRGQQVTLRCSPKSGHDTVSWYQQALGQGPQFIFQYYEEEERQRGNFPDRFSGHQFPNYSSELNVNALLLGDSALYLCASSLRDSDYEQYFGPGTRLTVT.

This rearrangement joins TRBV30 to TRBJ1-2; no reliable D call. The V end was cut by 2 bases, the J end by 3 bases, with 7 bases between. CDR1 is GTSNPN and CDR2 is SVGIG in the germline V gene (reference sequence). The CDR3 runs to 12 residues. This chain's CDR3 is CAWSNQYYGYTF. Here the CDR3 DNA reads TGTGCCTGGAGTAACCAATACTATGGCTACACCTTC.

This clone was observed once. The genes are TRBV3-1 (or the pseudogene TRBV3-2) and TRBJ2-7, with 10 bases aligning to TRBD2. After removal of 0 bases from V and 3 bases from J, the junction contained 2 bases not matched to a gene. The germline V gene has CDR1 LGHDT and CDR2 YNNKEL (reference sequence). There are 15 residues in the CDR3. The CDR3 loop is CASSQEVAGGYEQYF. CDR3 in DNA: TGTGCCAGCAGCCAAGAAGTAGCGGGAGGCTACGAGCAGTACTTC.

The chain combines TRBV6-1 with TRBJ2-2; a weak D match, TRBD1 (6 bases). CDR3 size: 16 residues. V was trimmed by 3 bases and J by 0 bases, leaving 11 bases between them. Germline CDR1 MNHNS, CDR2 SASEGT. CDR3 sequence reads: CASSDRDTANTGELFF. The CDR3 DNA is TGTGCCAGCAGTGACCGGGACACTGCGAACACCGGGGAGCTGTTTTTT.

The chain carries TRBV19 and TRBJ1-4, with a weak D call TRBD1 (5 bases). Trimming took 4 bases from V and 3 from J, leaving 18 bases between them. Germline loops: CDR1 LNHDA, CDR2 SQIVND (reference sequence). This CDR3 contains 17 residues. The CDR3 DNA reads TGTGCCAGTAGTAATTCCGCCGGTGGGGGGTCTAATGAAAAACTGTTTTTT. Translation gives CASSNSAGGGSNEKLFF.

The chain employs TRBV10-3 and TRBJ1-4, with no clear D. Germline V CDR1 and CDR2: ENHRY, SYGVKD. Deletions cut 8 bases from V and 5 bases from J, with 12 bases between. This CDR3 spans 13 amino acids. CDR3 sequence (DNA): TGTGCCATCGGTAAAGGGAAGAATGAAAAACTGTTTTTT. This sequence encodes CAIGKGKNEKLFF.

The chain is built from TRBV5-6 and TRBJ2-1; a weak D match, TRBD1 (6 bases). The CDR3 is 12 amino acids. Germline V gene sequence: CDR1 SGHDT, CDR2 YYEEEE. Trimming removed 4 bases from V and 10 bases from J, with 12 bases in between. This CDR3 is CASSPGGPEQFF. The CDR3 DNA reads as TGTGCCAGCAGCCCTGGGGGCCCAGAGCAGTTCTTC.

The J gene is TRBJ1-4, the V gene TRBV5-1, with D possibly TRBD1 on 5 matching bases. V was pared by 7 bases and J by 13 bases, with 20 bases between. Looked up from germline, CDR1 is SGHRS and CDR2 is YFSETQ. This CDR3 is 13 amino acids long. The CDR3 region is CASPRAGYFLLFF. CDR3 DNA sequence: TGCGCCAGCCCCCGGGCAGGGTACTTTTTACTGTTTTTT.

Here the CDR3 DNA reads TGTGCCAGCAGCCCCCGGGGAGTCCGAATCGAGCAGTACTTC. Its protein is CASSPRGVRIEQYF. This chain links TRBV5-5 with TRBJ2-7; possible D gene TRBD2, 5 bases. V was clipped by 4 bases and J by 6 bases, with 17 bases between them. The CDR3 extends over 14 amino acids. CDR1 is SGHKS, CDR2 YYEKEE, per germline (reference sequence).

This clone was recorded once. V gene TRBV4-2 combines with J gene TRBJ1-1; unclear D gene. Germline V gene lookup returns CDR1 LGHNA and CDR2 YNFKEQ. The V end was cut by 4 bases, the J end by 3 bases, with 12 bases between. The CDR3 contains 14 residues. The CDR3 sequence is CASSRMDVDTEAFF. The CDR3 bases are TGTGCCAGCAGCCGTATGGACGTGGACACTGAAGCTTTCTTT.

The genes are TRBV9 and TRBJ2-1, with D hard to call. Trimming took off 4 bases at V and 0 bases at J, with 14 bases between the two ends. The CDR3 is 16 amino acids. Looked up from germline, CDR1 is SGDLS and CDR2 is YYNGEE. CDR3 in amino acids: CASSLDPASSYNEQFF. The CDR3 nucleotides read TGTGCCAGCAGCCTAGACCCAGCGAGCTCCTACAATGAGCAGTTCTTC.

This chain joins TRBV6-1 and TRBJ2-7; D remains unclear. Germline V gives CDR1 MNHNS, CDR2 SASEGT. There are 15 residues in the CDR3. Trimming cost V 2 bases and J 0 bases, with 11 bases left between them. CDR3 amino acids: CASSEYSRSSYEQYF. The CDR3 DNA reads TGTGCCAGCAGTGAATACTCTAGGAGCTCCTACGAGCAGTACTTC.

This rearrangement joins TRBV7-9 to TRBJ1-2, with no clear D. CDR3 length equals 15 residues. Germline V gene sequence: CDR1 SEHNR, CDR2 FQNEAQ (reference sequence). The V gene lost 3 bases and the J gene lost 3 bases, with 14 bases spanning the gap. CDR3 residues: CASSLSVQRDYGYTF. In DNA, the CDR3 is TGTGCCAGCAGCTTGTCGGTCCAGCGGGACTATGGCTACACCTTC.

V is TRBV7-9 and J is TRBJ1-2; possible D gene TRBD1, 5 bases. CDR1 is SEHNR and CDR2 is FQNEAQ in the germline V gene (reference sequence). V lost 1 base, J lost 4 bases, and 13 bases lay in between. The CDR3 runs to 15 residues. CDR3 region: CASSLVGGVSYGYTF. Here the CDR3 DNA reads TGTGCCAGCAGCTTAGTTGGGGGTGTAAGCTATGGCTACACCTTC.